These T cell receptor beta chains were read from a single sample in a study of blood T cell repertoires in COVID-19. Profiled with immunoSEQ multiplex PCR; TCRdb holds only in-frame clones, not every one. The sample records roughly 300,000 clones, about 85% being singletons. Material: peripheral blood. These receptors originate from a human donor in a cohort sampled during active COVID-19. The conserved cysteine and the conserved F or W are not part of the CDR3 here. Fields, in order: V gene, J gene, CDR3 protein.

TRBV19	TRBJ2-5	ASRSGTSGIQAPQETQY
TRBV7-2	TRBJ2-1	ASSLRGGRMSYNEQF
TRBV23-1	TRBJ2-2	ASSQSRTRDRVGTGELF
TRBV18	TRBJ1-1	ASSPEQTEAF
TRBV7-9	TRBJ2-7	ASSGQGISEQY
TRBV28	TRBJ1-2	ASSTGQANNYGYT
TRBV10-2	TRBJ1-5	ASSATGAVQPQH
TRBV11-2	TRBJ2-3	ASSLEGSQGPTDTQY
TRBV7-3	TRBJ2-3	ASSLGVAGGADTQY
TRBV6-4	TRBJ2-2	ASSELAGTGELF
TRBV27	TRBJ2-2	ASSPERPNTGELF
TRBV3-1/TRBV3-2	TRBJ1-6	ASSQGSSSYNSPLH
TRBV27	TRBJ1-5	ASSRQVGTQPQH
TRBV28	TRBJ1-4	ASSRANEKLF
TRBV7-2	TRBJ2-1	ASSLGGTSGNEQF
TRBV5-1	TRBJ1-4	ASSPQVDEKLF
TRBV2	TRBJ2-3	ASSRAGGPGGTQY
TRBV29-1	TRBJ2-1	SVAPGHLPSYNEQF
TRBV19	TRBJ2-7	ASSLTDSYEQY
TRBV30	TRBJ1-5	AWSTQGIQPQH
TRBV4-1	TRBJ1-5	ASSLSETNQPQH
TRBV11-3	TRBJ1-1	ASSFRGMNTEAF
TRBV4-1	TRBJ1-6	ASSQFHASGTGTSPLH
TRBV18	TRBJ2-2	ASSELLNTGELF
TRBV7-3	TRBJ2-4	ASSLVGPAGVKNIQY
TRBV6-6	TRBJ2-1	ASSNSGSVHEQF
TRBV18	TRBJ2-3	ASSRDSGGTDTQY
TRBV12-3/TRBV12-4	TRBJ2-3	ASTPTGPDTQY
TRBV19	TRBJ2-7	ASSTSGTVYEQY
TRBV7-2	TRBJ2-1	ASSPTRSMGNEQF
TRBV13	TRBJ2-7	ASSLSRLGLAYEQY
TRBV27	TRBJ2-7	ASSPERDSHYEQY
TRBV15	TRBJ2-1	ATSTEFRDEQF
TRBV7-6	TRBJ2-2	ASRTGTQNTGELF
TRBV13	TRBJ1-2	ASLPPGGDYGYT
TRBV7-9	TRBJ2-7	ASSLAQGLYEQY
TRBV15	TRBJ2-3	ATSRDSSVADTQY
TRBV18	TRBJ1-5	ASSPRGTGDTQPQH
TRBV6-5	TRBJ2-7	ASSSPRQGPTEQY
TRBV11-2	TRBJ2-1	ASSLNSGRLGNEQF
TRBV6-5	TRBJ2-7	ASSQRGYNEQY
TRBV4-3	TRBJ2-1	ASSQGGLAVNEQF